This T cell receptor beta chain was profiled in a study of blood T cell repertoires in COVID-19. Study in general: Whether acute or convalescent, the COVID-19 samples came from the United States, Italy and Spain. Sources were T cells, B-cell-depleted T cells, or PBMCs; the material itself was cDNA or gDNA.

The authors' processing: Amplified reference gene primers provided the basis for estimating nucleated cell counts. TCRdb's copy holds only in-frame clones and misses some; the assay was immunoSEQ multiplex PCR. V, J and clone size are taken as reported in that table, and D and trimming were inferred from the DNA itself. The repertoire includes 50,000 or so clones, about nine tenths of them detected once, and 6% to 7% sits in the top ten. Germline assignment: CDR1 MNHEY and CDR2 SMNVEV (reference sequence). This CDR3 is 16 amino acids long. Trimming shortened V by 0 bases and J by 7 bases, and 18 bases separated the two germline ends.

The sample taken for sequencing was peripheral blood. The genes are TRBV27 and TRBJ1-1; tentative D call: TRBD1 (6 bases). This TCR came from a man between 50 and 59 years old with active COVID-19. The CDR3 bases are TGTGCCAGCAGTTTATCTTTCGATCGAGGACAGTTTGAAGCTTTCTTT. It yields the protein CASSLSFDRGQFEAFF.